A single sample gave rise to the 32 T cell receptor beta chains below, sequenced in a study of blood T cell repertoires in COVID-19. Measured with immunoSEQ multiplex PCR; TCRdb has only the in-frame clones, and not every one. This table holds about 150,000 clones, roughly four fifths found once. Sequencing was done on a sample of peripheral blood. These receptors were taken from a woman aged 55-69 years with COVID-19, enrolled during active disease.

The chain has TRBV19 and TRBJ2-1; 7 bases map to TRBD2. The length of the CDR3 is 15 residues. Germline trimming cut 5 bases from V and 4 bases from J; bases unmatched to any gene: 8. CDR1 and CDR2 (germline): LNHDA, SQIVND (reference sequence). The CDR3 reads CASSATSEHYNEQFF. In DNA form, the CDR3 reads TGTGCCAGTAGTGCCACTAGCGAGCATTACAATGAGCAGTTCTTC. The whole variable domain, filled in from reference TRBV19 and TRBJ2-1, reads DGGITQSPKYLFRKEGQNVTLSCEQNLNHDAMYWYRQDPGQGLRLIYYSQIVNDFQKGDIAEGYSVSREKKESFPLTVTSAQKNPTAFYLCASSATSEHYNEQFFGPGTRLTVL.

The chain combines TRBV5-3 with TRBJ2-5; 9 bases match TRBD1. TRBV5-3 is sorted into the ORF group, with uncertain function. The V segment lost 4 bases and the J segment 3 bases; nucleotides outside the gene matches: 10. The CDR3 spans 16 residues. The CDR3 DNA reads TGTGCCAGAAGCCCACCCGGGACAGGGCCCGAAGAGACCCAGTACTTC. This codes for CARSPPGTGPEETQYF.

Here the CDR3 reads CASSRGSPGDNSPLHF. The CDR3 DNA reads as TGTGCCAGCTCACGTGGATCCCCCGGGGATAATTCACCCCTCCACTTT. The chain couples TRBV18 to TRBJ1-6, with D unresolved. This CDR3 is 16 amino acids long. V lost 4 bases and J 5 bases, leaving 15 bases between the germline ends. Germline V gene sequence: CDR1 KGHSH, CDR2 LQKENI.

V and J are TRBV19 and TRBJ2-1; D is perhaps TRBD2 (6 bases). The CDR3 sequence is 14 residues long. Germline assignment: CDR1 LNHDA and CDR2 SQIVND (reference sequence). V was cut by 4 bases and J by 3 bases, with 10 bases left in between. The DNA for the CDR3 is TGTGCCAGTAGTACCCGGGACTTCTACAATGAGCAGTTCTTC. Its protein product is CASSTRDFYNEQFF.

This chain links TRBV29-1 with TRBJ1-2; unclear D gene. There are 14 residues in the CDR3. V was cut by 1 base and J by 3 bases, with 12 bases left in between. CDR1 and CDR2 from the germline V gene are SQVTM and ANQGSEA. The CDR3 region is CSVEVPGTDYGYTF. CDR3 coding DNA: TGCAGCGTTGAAGTACCAGGAACAGACTATGGCTACACCTTC.

The V and J genes are TRBV4-1 and TRBJ2-4; 9 positions agree with TRBD2. The ends lost 1 base at V and 0 bases at J; junction bases unmatched: 10. Germline-derived CDR1 and CDR2 are MGHRA and YSYEKL. This CDR3 has 19 amino acids. The CDR3 region is CASSQVGGGDSIAKNIQYF. The CDR3, as DNA: TGCGCCAGCAGCCAAGTTGGCGGGGGGGATTCAATAGCCAAAAACATTCAGTACTTC.

The chain joins TRBV3-1 (or the pseudogene TRBV3-2) to TRBJ2-2; D gene uncertain. The CDR3 is 12 amino acids. The V gene's germline CDR1 is LGHDT and CDR2 YNNKEL (reference sequence). The ends were cut back, 4 bases at V and 4 bases at J, with 4 bases in the middle. CDR3 sequence: CASSLFTGELFF. The CDR3, as DNA: TGTGCCAGCAGCCTCTTCACCGGGGAGCTGTTTTTT.

This rearrangement joins TRBV6-1 to TRBJ1-5; a weak D match, TRBD1 (5 bases). The V and J ends lost 2 bases and 7 bases respectively, with 15 bases between them. The germline CDR1 and CDR2 sequences are MNHNS and SASEGT. The CDR3 is 15 residues long. CDR3 in amino acids: CASSEPRGKRQPQHF. CDR3 sequence (DNA): TGTGCCAGCAGTGAACCCCGGGGGAAAAGGCAGCCCCAGCATTTT.

This chain connects TRBV3-1 (or the pseudogene TRBV3-2) to TRBJ2-7; 7 bases are shared with TRBD2. This CDR3 is built from 15 residues. Germline values: CDR1 LGHDT, CDR2 YNNKEL (reference sequence). Unmatched junction bases numbered 6, after V lost 1 base and J lost 3 bases. The DNA for the CDR3 is TGTGCCAGCAGCCAAGGGGAGGGTGTTTTCTACGAGCAGTACTTC. It translates to CASSQGEGVFYEQYF.

The CDR3 DNA sequence: TGTGCCAGCAGACCCGGGACAGGAGGCTACACCTTC. Translated: CASRPGTGGYTF. V usage is TRBV6-5 and J usage is TRBJ1-2; TRBD1 agrees at 8 bases. V lost 6 bases to trimming and J lost 8 bases; unmatched junction nucleotides: 5. CDR1 is MNHEY, CDR2 SVGAGI, per germline. The CDR3 has 12 amino acids.

The V call is TRBV4-2, the J call TRBJ1-2; D remains ambiguous. V lost 4 bases and J 3 bases, leaving 12 bases between the germline ends. The CDR3 consists of 14 residues. CDR1 and CDR2 from the germline V gene are LGHNA and YNFKEQ. CDR3: CASSPSGDDYGYTF. The CDR3 nucleotides are TGTGCCAGCAGCCCCTCCGGGGATGACTATGGCTACACCTTC.

The chain joins TRBV9 to TRBJ1-3; D possibly corresponds to TRBD1 (6 bases). V was cut by 0 bases and J by 0 bases, with 13 bases left in between. Germline V gene sequence: CDR1 SGDLS, CDR2 YYNGEE. The CDR3 length is 17 residues. CDR3 residues: CASSVGDRRFSGNTIYF. CDR3 in DNA: TGTGCCAGCAGCGTAGGCGACAGGCGCTTCTCTGGAAACACCATATATTTT. Looking up the rest from reference TRBV9 and TRBJ1-3 gives the full variable domain: DSGVTQTPKHLITATGQRVTLRCSPRSGDLSVYWYQQSLDQGLQFLIQYYNGEERAKGNILERFSAQQFPDLHSELNLSSLELGDSALYFCASSVGDRRFSGNTIYFGEGSWLTVV.

This clone is a singleton in its sample. This chain uses TRBV7-3 with TRBJ1-2, with no clear D. This CDR3 has 14 residues. The V end was cut by 1 base, the J end by 4 bases, with 10 bases between. Germline V gene data show CDR1 as SGHTA and CDR2 as FQGTGA. The CDR3 loop is CASSLMGGGYGYTF. The CDR3 region has the DNA TGTGCCAGCAGCTTAATGGGCGGAGGCTATGGCTACACCTTC.

The chain has TRBV6-5 and TRBJ1-5, with 9 bases fitting TRBD1. V lost 6 bases and J lost 5; bases outside the gene matches: 5. The CDR3 is 14 amino acids. The germline V gene has CDR1 MNHEY and CDR2 SVGAGI. CDR3 nucleotides: TGTGCCAGCAGCTACAGGGGGCGGGATCAGCCCCAGCATTTT. Protein: CASSYRGRDQPQHF.

This clone has just one count. This chain uses TRBV2 with TRBJ1-6, with D possibly TRBD1 on 5 matching bases. This CDR3 is built from 14 residues. V was clipped by 9 bases and J by 7 bases, with 16 bases between them. CDR1 is SNHLY, CDR2 FYNNEI, per germline. In DNA, the CDR3 is TGTGCCAGTTCCGGGGGATCGGGGAATTCACCCCTCCACTTT. Translating it yields CASSGGSGNSPLHF.

This rearrangement joins TRBV6-5 to TRBJ2-5, with TRBD1 identical over 8 bases. Germline V gene data show CDR1 as MNHEY and CDR2 as SVGAGI. The CDR3 runs 13 residues. J gave up 3 bases and V 9 bases, and 6 bases lay outside the gene matches. CDR3 protein: CARPPGGKETQYF. The DNA for the CDR3 is TGTGCCAGACCCCCAGGGGGCAAAGAGACCCAGTACTTC.

This chain uses TRBV27 with TRBJ1-1, with D hard to call. V lost 0 bases and J lost 1, with 9 bases in between. The CDR3 runs 15 residues. The germline CDR1 and CDR2 sequences are MNHEY and SMNVEV (reference sequence). CDR3 sequence (DNA): TGTGCCAGCAGTTTATCGGAGGTCGGGAACACTGAAGCTTTCTTT. It specifies CASSLSEVGNTEAFF.

The genes are TRBV18 and TRBJ1-2; 7 nucleotides match TRBD1. This CDR3 has 13 residues. Looked up from germline, CDR1 is KGHSH and CDR2 is LQKENI. Unmatched junction bases numbered 5, after V lost 8 bases and J lost 2 bases. The chain's CDR3 is CASGRGQNYGYTF. CDR3 nucleotides: TGTGCCAGCGGAAGGGGACAGAACTATGGCTACACCTTC.

The rearrangement joins TRBV6-2 or TRBV6-3 to TRBJ2-3; 11 positions agree with TRBD2. Trimming cost V 4 bases and J 1 base; bases outside gene matches: 13. The CDR3 consists of 19 residues. Germline CDR1 and CDR2: MNHEY and SVGEGT. The CDR3 spells CASSFRLAGPLTRTDTQYF. CDR3 DNA sequence: TGTGCCAGCAGTTTTAGACTAGCGGGACCCCTAACGCGCACAGATACGCAGTATTTT.

This sequence joins TRBV5-4 and TRBJ1-6; tentative D call: TRBD1 (5 bases). The CDR3 covers 13 residues. CDR1 is SGHNT and CDR2 is YYREEE in the germline V gene (reference sequence). Deletions cut 4 bases from V and 7 bases from J, with 9 bases between. The CDR3 DNA follows: TGTGCCAGCAGCCCAGGGTGGAATTCACCCCTCCACTTT. It yields the protein CASSPGWNSPLHF.

The sample holds a few counts of this clone. This sequence joins TRBV6-5 and TRBJ1-1; 8 bases fit TRBD1. The CDR3 has 12 residues. From germline, CDR1 is MNHEY and CDR2 SVGAGI. V shed 5 bases and J 5 bases; nucleotides not matched to a gene: 1. The CDR3 region is CASSTGGTEAFF. The DNA of the CDR3 is TGTGCCAGCAGTACAGGGGGGACTGAAGCTTTCTTT.

This clone has more than one count but fewer than ten. The chain employs TRBV27 and TRBJ1-1; no firm D call. Germline CDR1 MNHEY, CDR2 SMNVEV (reference sequence). The CDR3 contains 14 residues. The V gene lost 6 bases and the J gene lost 2 bases, with 13 bases spanning the gap. CDR3 in DNA: TGTGCCAGCAGCTTGTGGGCAGACAACACTGAAGCTTTCTTT. Translation gives CASSLWADNTEAFF.

J is TRBJ1-6 and V is TRBV2; 10 nucleotides agree with TRBD1. The germline CDR1 and CDR2 sequences are SNHLY and FYNNEI. The trim removed 7 bases at V and 0 bases at J, leaving 6 bases unmatched. The CDR3 extends over 17 amino acids. CDR3 sequence: CASMERTGGSYNSPLHF. The CDR3 bases are TGTGCCAGCATGGAAAGGACAGGGGGCTCCTATAATTCACCCCTCCACTTT.

This clone was found a few times. In DNA form, the CDR3 reads TGTGCCAGCAGTCAACGGGGGAACAGCTATAATTCACCCCTCCACTTT. Translated: CASSQRGNSYNSPLHF. This chain connects TRBV25-1 to TRBJ1-6; possible D gene TRBD1, 5 bases. Trimming cost V 5 bases and J 3 bases, with 14 bases left between them. Germline V gives CDR1 MGHDK, CDR2 SYGVNS. This CDR3 contains 16 residues. Filled out from reference TRBV25-1 and TRBJ1-6, the complete variable domain reads EADIYQTPRYLVIGTGKKITLECSQTMGHDKMYWYQQDPGMELHLIHYSYGVNSTEKGDLSSESTVSRIRTEHFPLTLESARPSHTSQYLCASSQRGNSYNSPLHFGNGTRLTVT.

The gene calls are TRBV4-2 and TRBJ2-1, with D unclear. The CDR3 covers 15 residues. CDR1 and CDR2 from the germline V gene are LGHNA and YNFKEQ. The germline V and J ends were trimmed by 1 base and 5 bases, with 12 bases remaining between them. DNA of the CDR3: TGTGCCAGCAGCCAAGCCACTTTGAGAAACAATGAGCAGTTCTTC. Protein: CASSQATLRNNEQFF.

This clone appeared a single time. This sequence joins TRBV6-5 and TRBJ2-1; TRBD1 agrees at 12 bases. V dropped 8 bases and J dropped 8; count of bases not matched to a gene: 10. The CDR3 is made up of 15 amino acids. Germline V gene data show CDR1 as MNHEY and CDR2 as SVGAGI. CDR3 sequence (DNA): TGTGCCAGCGGGGCCGGGACAGGGGGCTTTCATGAGCAGTTCTTC. Protein: CASGAGTGGFHEQFF.

The gene calls are TRBV3-1 (or the pseudogene TRBV3-2) and TRBJ2-1; 10 bases agree with TRBD2. The CDR3 is 14 residues long. J lost 10 bases, V lost 4 bases, and 7 bases had no gene match. CDR1 and CDR2 from the germline V gene are LGHDT and YNNKEL (reference sequence). The CDR3 nucleotides read TGTGCCAGCAGCCCCTTTTCAGCGGGAGGGGAGCAGTTCTTC. This sequence encodes CASSPFSAGGEQFF.

The V call is TRBV19, the J call TRBJ1-5, with D perhaps TRBD1 (6 bases). Germline V CDR1 and CDR2: LNHDA, SQIVND (reference sequence). Trimming removed 3 bases at V and 1 base at J, with 10 bases between. CDR3 length equals 15 residues. CDR3 amino acids: CASSMGRGSNQPQHF. CDR3 sequence (DNA): TGTGCCAGTAGTATGGGGAGGGGGAGCAATCAGCCCCAGCATTTT.

This clone was recorded once. This chain links TRBV15 with TRBJ2-1; the match to TRBD2 covers 8 bases. Germline CDR1 reads LNHNV; CDR2 reads YYDKDF (reference sequence). There are 16 residues in the CDR3. The V segment lost 2 bases and the J segment 4 bases; nucleotides outside the gene matches: 7. This CDR3 reads CATSRPGLARYNEQFF. CDR3 sequence (DNA): TGTGCCACCAGCAGACCTGGACTAGCTAGATACAATGAGCAGTTCTTC.

This clone was observed a few times. The rearrangement joins TRBV11-2 to TRBJ2-5, with 10 nucleotides matching TRBD2. Looked up from germline, CDR1 is SGHAT and CDR2 is FQNNGV. The length of the CDR3 is 17 residues. V was clipped by 0 bases and J by 6 bases; unmatched bases: 10. In DNA, the CDR3 is TGTGCCAGCAGCTTAGAGCCCCCGACTAGCGGGCTAAAGACCCAGTACTTC. This codes for CASSLEPPTSGLKTQYF.

Many counts were recorded for this clone. V gene TRBV10-1 combines with J gene TRBJ1-3; D is undetermined. Germline assignment: CDR1 WNHNN and CDR2 SYGVQD (reference sequence). The CDR3 length is 13 residues. V was trimmed by 6 bases and J by 0 bases, leaving 6 bases between them. CDR3 in DNA: TGCGCCAGCAGCCCTAACTCTGGAAACACCATATATTTT. Translated, it gives CASSPNSGNTIYF.

This sequence joins TRBV9 and TRBJ2-1; D is unresolved. The V gene's germline CDR1 is SGDLS and CDR2 YYNGEE. The germline V and J ends were trimmed by 3 bases and 2 bases, with 9 bases remaining between them. This CDR3 has 14 amino acids. CDR3 sequence reads: CASSATAAYNEQFF. The CDR3, as DNA: TGTGCCAGCAGCGCGACTGCGGCCTACAATGAGCAGTTCTTC.